This T cell receptor (beta chain) was recovered during a study of low-dose radiotherapy and immunotherapy resistance in tumors. Overall study: On a schedule of every two weeks, intravenous cyclophosphamide at a dose of 200 mg/m2 was delivered one day before each radiation and immunotherapy administration. Patients took aspirin 300 mg by mouth once daily. This continued for four cycles, starting on cycle 1 day 1. Alpha and beta chains were covered, as first-strand cDNA relied on TRAV- and TRBV-specific primers.

This clonotype was recorded many times. PCR amplification of the TCRs was performed with Phusion for 20 PCR cycles, and it relied on a constant-region primer together with a V-primer adapter. A single record per CDR3 protein comes from TCRdb applying MiXCR to the reads. The top ten hold about 6.2% of the sample, which has about 50,000 distinct CDR3 sequences, roughly 12% seen once. Time point reported: before trial treatment. Donors received a regimen that comprised nivolumab, ipilimumab, aspirin, low-dose cyclophosphamide and low-dose radiotherapy. CDR1 and CDR2 from the germline V gene are SQVTM and ANQGSEA. This CDR3 contains 19 residues. V lost 0 bases and J 0 bases, leaving 23 bases between the germline ends.

The clonotype was recovered from a female donor with ovarian cancer. The chain couples TRBV29-1 to TRBJ1-1; D perhaps matches TRBD1 (6 bases). Sample: PBMCs, taken before treatment. The CDR3 protein is CSVEDLSVQGIRMNTEAFF. Here the CDR3 DNA reads TGCAGCGTTGAAGATCTGTCGGTACAGGGAATTCGAATGAACACTGAAGCTTTCTTT.